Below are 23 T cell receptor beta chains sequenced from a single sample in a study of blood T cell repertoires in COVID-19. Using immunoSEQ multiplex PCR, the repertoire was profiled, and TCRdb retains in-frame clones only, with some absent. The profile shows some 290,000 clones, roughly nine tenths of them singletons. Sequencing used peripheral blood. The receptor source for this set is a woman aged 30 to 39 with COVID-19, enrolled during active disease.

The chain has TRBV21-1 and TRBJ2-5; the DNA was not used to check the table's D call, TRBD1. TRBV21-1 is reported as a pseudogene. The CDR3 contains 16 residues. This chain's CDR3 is CASSKGKGMGTETQYF. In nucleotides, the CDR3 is TGTGCCAGCAGCAAAGGCAAGGGGATGGGAACGGAGACCCAGTACTTC.

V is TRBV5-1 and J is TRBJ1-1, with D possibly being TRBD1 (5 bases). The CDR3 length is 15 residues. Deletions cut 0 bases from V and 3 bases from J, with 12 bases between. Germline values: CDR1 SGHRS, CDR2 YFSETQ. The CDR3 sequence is CASSLGWGRDTEAFF. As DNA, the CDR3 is TGCGCCAGCAGCTTGGGTTGGGGCAGGGACACTGAAGCTTTCTTT.

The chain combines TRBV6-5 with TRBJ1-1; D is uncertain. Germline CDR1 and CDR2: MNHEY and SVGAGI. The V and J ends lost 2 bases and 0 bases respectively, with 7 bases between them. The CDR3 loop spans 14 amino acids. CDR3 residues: CASSYGPVNTEAFF. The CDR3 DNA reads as TGTGCCAGCAGTTACGGGCCGGTGAACACTGAAGCTTTCTTT.

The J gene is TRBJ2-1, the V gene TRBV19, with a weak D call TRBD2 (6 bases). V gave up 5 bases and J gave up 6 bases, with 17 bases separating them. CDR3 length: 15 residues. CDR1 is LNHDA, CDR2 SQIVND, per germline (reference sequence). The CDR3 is CASSAGQGSFNEQFF. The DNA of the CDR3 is TGTGCCAGTAGTGCGGGGCAGGGTTCTTTCAATGAGCAGTTCTTC.

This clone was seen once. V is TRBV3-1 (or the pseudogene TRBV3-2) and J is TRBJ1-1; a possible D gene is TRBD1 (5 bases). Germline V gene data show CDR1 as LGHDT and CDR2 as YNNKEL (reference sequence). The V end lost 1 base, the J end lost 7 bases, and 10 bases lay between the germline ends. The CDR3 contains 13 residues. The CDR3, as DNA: TGTGCCAGCAGCCAAGGGGGACTTTTTGAAGCTTTCTTT. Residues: CASSQGGLFEAFF.

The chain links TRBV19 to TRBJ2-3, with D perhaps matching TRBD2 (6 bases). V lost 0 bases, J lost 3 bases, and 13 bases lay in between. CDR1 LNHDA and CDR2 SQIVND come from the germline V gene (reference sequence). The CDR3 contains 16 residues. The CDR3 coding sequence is TGTGCCAGTAGTATAGATCGTGGAGGGTTGACAGATACGCAGTATTTT. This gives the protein CASSIDRGGLTDTQYF. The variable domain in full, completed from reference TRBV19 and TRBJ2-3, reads DGGITQSPKYLFRKEGQNVTLSCEQNLNHDAMYWYRQDPGQGLRLIYYSQIVNDFQKGDIAEGYSVSREKKESFPLTVTSAQKNPTAFYLCASSIDRGGLTDTQYFGPGTRLTVL.

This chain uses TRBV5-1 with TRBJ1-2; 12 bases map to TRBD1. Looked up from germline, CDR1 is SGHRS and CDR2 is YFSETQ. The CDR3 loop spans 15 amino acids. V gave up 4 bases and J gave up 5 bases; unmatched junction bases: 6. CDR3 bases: TGCGCCAGCAGCCCGGGGACAGGGGGCGGGTATGGCTACACCTTC. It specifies CASSPGTGGGYGYTF.

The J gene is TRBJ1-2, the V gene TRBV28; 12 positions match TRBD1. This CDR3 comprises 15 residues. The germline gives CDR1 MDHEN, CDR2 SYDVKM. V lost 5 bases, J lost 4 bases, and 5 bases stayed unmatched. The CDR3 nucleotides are TGTGCCAGCAGTCCAGGGACAGGGGGCGTCTATGGCTACACCTTC. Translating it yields CASSPGTGGVYGYTF.

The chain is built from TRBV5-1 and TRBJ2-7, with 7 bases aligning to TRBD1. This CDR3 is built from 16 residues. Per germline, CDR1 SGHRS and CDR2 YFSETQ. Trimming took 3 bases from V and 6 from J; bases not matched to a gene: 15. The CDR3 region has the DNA TGCGCCAGCAGCTCCTCCTCTTCCGGGACAGCGTCCGAGCAGTACTTC. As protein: CASSSSSSGTASEQYF.

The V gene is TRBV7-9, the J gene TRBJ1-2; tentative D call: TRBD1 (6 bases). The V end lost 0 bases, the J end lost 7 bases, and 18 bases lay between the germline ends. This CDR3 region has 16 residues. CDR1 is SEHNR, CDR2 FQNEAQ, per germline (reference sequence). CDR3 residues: CASSLAGGAKRFGYTF. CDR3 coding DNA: TGTGCCAGCAGCTTAGCAGGGGGGGCTAAGCGGTTTGGCTACACCTTC. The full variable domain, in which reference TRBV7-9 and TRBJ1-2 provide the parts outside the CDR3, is DTGVSQNPRHKITKRGQNVTFRCDPISEHNRLYWYRQTLGQGPEFLTYFQNEAQLEKSRLLSDRFSAERPKGSFSTLEIQRTEQGDSAMYLCASSLAGGAKRFGYTFGSGTRLTVV.

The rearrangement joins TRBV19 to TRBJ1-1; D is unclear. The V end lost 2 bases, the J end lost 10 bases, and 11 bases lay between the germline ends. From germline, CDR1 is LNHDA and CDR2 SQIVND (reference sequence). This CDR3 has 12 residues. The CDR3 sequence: CASSIYEGRAFF. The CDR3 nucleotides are TGTGCCAGTAGTATATATGAGGGAAGAGCTTTCTTT.

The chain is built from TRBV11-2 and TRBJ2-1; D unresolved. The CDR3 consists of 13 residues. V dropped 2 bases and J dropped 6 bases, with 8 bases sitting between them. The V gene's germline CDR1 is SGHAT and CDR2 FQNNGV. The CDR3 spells CASSLPPSNEQFF. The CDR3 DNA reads TGTGCCAGCAGCTTACCCCCCAGCAATGAGCAGTTCTTC.

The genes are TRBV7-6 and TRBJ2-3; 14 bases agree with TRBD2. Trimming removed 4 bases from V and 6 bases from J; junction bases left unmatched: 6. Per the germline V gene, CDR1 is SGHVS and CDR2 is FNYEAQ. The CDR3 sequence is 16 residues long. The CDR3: CASSSTSGGAVDTQYF. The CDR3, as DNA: TGTGCCAGCAGCTCGACTAGCGGGGGGGCAGTGGATACGCAGTATTTT. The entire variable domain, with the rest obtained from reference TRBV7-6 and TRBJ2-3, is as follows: GAGVSQSPRYKVTKRGQDVALRCDPISGHVSLYWYRQALGQGPEFLTYFNYEAQQDKSGLPNDRFSAERPEGSISTLTIQRTEQRDSAMYRCASSSTSGGAVDTQYFGPGTRLTVL.

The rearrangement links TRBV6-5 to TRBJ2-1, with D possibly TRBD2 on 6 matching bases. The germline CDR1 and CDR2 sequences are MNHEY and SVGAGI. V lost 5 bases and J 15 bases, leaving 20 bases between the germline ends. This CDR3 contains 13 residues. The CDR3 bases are TGTGCCAGCAGTCTACGCCCGGGACTGCCGAGGTTCTTC. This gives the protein CASSLRPGLPRFF.

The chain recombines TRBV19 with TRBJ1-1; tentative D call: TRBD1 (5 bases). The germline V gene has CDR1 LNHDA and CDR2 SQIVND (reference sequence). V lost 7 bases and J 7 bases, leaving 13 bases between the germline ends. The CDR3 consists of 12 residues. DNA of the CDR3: TGTGCCAGTATGGGCGGGGCAAGTGAAGCTTTCTTT. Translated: CASMGGASEAFF. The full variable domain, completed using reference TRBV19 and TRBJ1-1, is DGGITQSPKYLFRKEGQNVTLSCEQNLNHDAMYWYRQDPGQGLRLIYYSQIVNDFQKGDIAEGYSVSREKKESFPLTVTSAQKNPTAFYLCASMGGASEAFFGQGTRLTVV.

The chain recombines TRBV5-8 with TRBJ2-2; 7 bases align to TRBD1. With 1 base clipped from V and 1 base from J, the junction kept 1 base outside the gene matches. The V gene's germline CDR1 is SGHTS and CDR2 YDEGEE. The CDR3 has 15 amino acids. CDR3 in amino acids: CASSLWTGNTGELFF. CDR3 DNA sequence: TGTGCCAGCAGCTTGTGGACAGGGAACACCGGGGAGCTGTTTTTT.

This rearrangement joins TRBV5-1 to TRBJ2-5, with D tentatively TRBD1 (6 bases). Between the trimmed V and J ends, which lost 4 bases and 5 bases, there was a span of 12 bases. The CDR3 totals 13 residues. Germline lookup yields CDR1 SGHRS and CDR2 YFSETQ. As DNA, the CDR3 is TGCGCCAGCAGCCTGGGACAAAGGGAGACCCAGTACTTC. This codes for CASSLGQRETQYF.

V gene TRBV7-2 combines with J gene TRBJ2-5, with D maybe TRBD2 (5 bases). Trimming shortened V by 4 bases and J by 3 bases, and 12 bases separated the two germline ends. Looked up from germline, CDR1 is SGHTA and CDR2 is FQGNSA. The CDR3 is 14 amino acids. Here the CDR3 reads CASSWRVAEETQYF. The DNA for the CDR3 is TGTGCCAGCAGCTGGCGGGTGGCAGAAGAGACCCAGTACTTC. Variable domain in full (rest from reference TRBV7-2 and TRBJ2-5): GAGVSQSPSNKVTEKGKDVELRCDPISGHTALYWYRQSLGQGLEFLIYFQGNSAPDKSGLPSDRFSAERTGGSVSTLTIQRTQQEDSAVYLCASSWRVAEETQYFGPGTRLLVL.

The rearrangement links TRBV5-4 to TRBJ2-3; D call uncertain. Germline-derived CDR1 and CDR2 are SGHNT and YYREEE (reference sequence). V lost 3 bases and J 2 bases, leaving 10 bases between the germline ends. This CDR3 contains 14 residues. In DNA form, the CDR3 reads TGTGCCAGCAGCTCCCCCTACCCCACAGATACGCAGTATTTT. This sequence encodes CASSSPYPTDTQYF.

For the CDR3, the DNA is TGTGCCAGCAGTTTAACCGGGACAGACCTAATCGGGTATGGCTACACCTTC. This sequence encodes CASSLTGTDLIGYGYTF. V usage is TRBV6-2 or TRBV6-3 and J usage is TRBJ1-2; 7 positions agree with TRBD1. The CDR3 is made up of 17 amino acids. The V and J ends lost 4 bases and 5 bases, in that order; junction bases with no gene match: 16. Germline assignment: CDR1 MNHEY and CDR2 SVGEGT.

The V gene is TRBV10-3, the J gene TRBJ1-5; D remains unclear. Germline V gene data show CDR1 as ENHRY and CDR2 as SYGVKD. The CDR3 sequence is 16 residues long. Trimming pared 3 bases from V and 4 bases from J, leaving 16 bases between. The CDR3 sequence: CAISDVSRGPNQPQHF. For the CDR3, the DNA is TGTGCCATCAGTGACGTTTCGAGAGGTCCGAATCAGCCCCAGCATTTT.

The CDR3 bases are TGTGCCAGCAGTTTCCCTAGACTAGCGGGGGGAATTTATGAGCAGTTCTTC. It is translated as CASSFPRLAGGIYEQFF. The rearrangement links TRBV27 to TRBJ2-1; 13 positions match TRBD2. Trimming cost V 3 bases and J 8 bases; bases outside gene matches: 10. This CDR3 has 17 amino acids. The germline gives CDR1 MNHEY, CDR2 SMNVEV (reference sequence).

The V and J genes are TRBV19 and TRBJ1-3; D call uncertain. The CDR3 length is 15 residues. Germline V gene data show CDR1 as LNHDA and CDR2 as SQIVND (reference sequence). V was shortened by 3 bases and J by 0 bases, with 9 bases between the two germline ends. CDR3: CASSIWSYSGNTIYF. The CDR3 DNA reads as TGTGCCAGTAGTATTTGGAGCTACTCTGGAAACACCATATATTTT.